Included here is one T cell receptor beta chain sequence, with context. Original data processing: Researchers report that nucleated cell counts were estimated from reference gene primer amplification. TCRdb's table, derived via immunoSEQ multiplex PCR, lists solely in-frame clones and lacks some. That table furnishes V, J and clone size, whereas the DNA furnished D and trimming. The data hold roughly 250,000 clones, with approximately 90% observed a single time. This specimen belongs to a study of blood T cell repertoires in COVID-19. Study information: T cells, B-cell-depleted T cells, or PBMCs provided the cDNA or gDNA that served as material.

Participant age was about 18 to 100 years, and participants resided in about two dozen US areas. Membership in each cohort depended on participant-reported clinical history. Sequencing input: PBMCs or T cells enriched from blood (not recorded which). This sequence originates from a human donor in a cohort exposed to, infected with or recovered from COVID-19 (not recorded which). The donor label of this sample is uncertain.

The CDR3 reads CASAGYLFRKLFF. CDR3 sequence (DNA): TGTGCCAGCGCGGGCTATCTCTTTAGGAAACTGTTTTTT. This chain joins TRBV11-3 and TRBJ1-4; the D is unclear. The CDR3 contains 13 residues. The ends were cut back, 8 bases at V and 11 bases at J, with 18 bases in the middle. Germline V gene lookup returns CDR1 SGHNT and CDR2 YENEEA.